The rows below give T cell receptor beta chains drawn from one sample of a study of T cell responses to AZD1222 COVID-19 vaccine. Data came from immunoSEQ multiplex PCR; TCRdb stores just in-frame clones and leaves some out. The repertoire holds about 130,000 clones, with roughly 87% as singletons. This sample comprised peripheral blood, obtained 28 days after the second AZD1222 dose. The origin of the receptors is an adult who received the AZD1222 COVID-19 vaccine. Both conserved end residues are part of each CDR3. D genes are given only for firm matches. Part of the rows lack a size; the others show once, few, many or a class for expanded clones.

TRBV25-1 | . | . | CASSDHREAGNTIYF
TRBV10-3 | . | . | CAIRDVGTIEKLFF
TRBV19 | once | . | CASRTGTTQPYEQYF
TRBV7-6 | . | . | CASSGDLRGQAGNSRTQYF
TRBV6-5 | . | . | CASSRNRERGYTF
TRBV3-1/TRBV3-2 | . | . | CASSQDPGVSNEQFF
TRBV7-2 | . | . | CASSLVSENTGELFF
TRBV11-2 | . | . | CASSHLSQGNTIYF
TRBV3-1/TRBV3-2 | . | . | CASSQQVQVTEAFF
TRBV5-1 | . | TRBD2 | CASSLGPSGGSGTQYF
TRBV30 | . | TRBD1 | CAWSLGQSNSPLHF
TRBV7-3 | . | . | CASSVQGFTDTQYF
TRBV7-2 | few | . | CASSRELDEAFF
TRBV6-1 | . | TRBD1 | CASSDPGTGHDEQFF
TRBV6-5 | . | TRBD1 | CASSYGSGGFTSPLHF
TRBV5-1 | . | . | CASSEGTPNEQFF
TRBV20-1 | few | . | CSALAGDEQYF
TRBV5-6 | . | . | CASSLGNEAFF
TRBV4-3 | . | TRBD1 | CASSHQSSGTGVYGYTF
TRBV27 | . | . | CASREGGANYGYTF
TRBV7-8 | . | . | CASSLAEYTNYGYTF
TRBV4-1 | . | . | CASSQGNPGGSPLHF
TRBV9 | . | . | CASSVGSSEQYF
TRBV9 | . | TRBD2 | CASSAMTSGYYNEQFF
TRBV2 | . | . | CASPAGGREGNTIYF
TRBV3-1/TRBV3-2 | . | . | CASSQVPGLLNTEAFF
TRBV19 | . | . | CASSPRGLLSSGNTIYF
TRBV24-1 | . | . | CATSAQIYGYTF
TRBV3-1/TRBV3-2 | . | . | CASSQLDWSGYGYTF